This T cell receptor beta chain originates from a study of T-cell memory formation after mild COVID-19. Overall study findings and caveats: Clones that contracted clustered mainly in CM and EM if CD4+ and in EMRA if CD8+. Memory cells collected pre-infection included some clones that later responded, suggesting cross-reactive memory joined.

The ends were cut back, 2 bases at V and 7 bases at J, with 11 bases in the middle. Germline values: CDR1 SGDLS, CDR2 YYNGEE. The CDR3 length is 13 residues. TCRdb itself ran the 5' RACE reads through MiXCR, one entry per CDR3 protein. The sample has approximately 44,000 distinct CDR3 sequences; less than 7.5% are singletons. This clonotype was observed at least ten times. Antigen: not known. This receptor was obtained from a man between 18 and 29 years old who had mild COVID-19 (a few samples of this study predate the infection). Cell type and time point are not known. V and J are TRBV9 and TRBJ2-3; D tentatively fits TRBD1 or TRBD2 (5 bases each). The sequenced sample was PBMCs or a T cell subset sorted from them (not recorded which). In DNA form, the CDR3 reads TGTGCCAGCAGCGTGGGGGTGGGAAATACGCAGTATTTT. Encoded protein: CASSVGVGNTQYF.